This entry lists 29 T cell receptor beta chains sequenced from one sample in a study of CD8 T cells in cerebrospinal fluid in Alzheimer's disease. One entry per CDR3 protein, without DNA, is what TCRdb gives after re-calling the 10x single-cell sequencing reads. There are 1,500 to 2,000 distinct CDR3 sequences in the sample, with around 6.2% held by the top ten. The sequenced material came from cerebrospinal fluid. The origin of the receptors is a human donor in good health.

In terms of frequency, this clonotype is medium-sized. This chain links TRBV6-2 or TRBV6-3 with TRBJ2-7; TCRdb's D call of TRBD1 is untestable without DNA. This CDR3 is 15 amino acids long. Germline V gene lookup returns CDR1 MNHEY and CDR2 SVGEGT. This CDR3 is CASNSVGTGPREQYF.

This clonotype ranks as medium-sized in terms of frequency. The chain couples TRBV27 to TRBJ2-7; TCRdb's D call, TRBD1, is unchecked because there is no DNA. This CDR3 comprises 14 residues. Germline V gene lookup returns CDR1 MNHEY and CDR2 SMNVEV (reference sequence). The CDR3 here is CASSPTRVSGEQYF.

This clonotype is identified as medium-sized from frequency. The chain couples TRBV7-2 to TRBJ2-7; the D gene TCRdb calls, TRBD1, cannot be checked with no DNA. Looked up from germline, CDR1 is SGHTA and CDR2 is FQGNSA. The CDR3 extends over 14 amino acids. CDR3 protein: CASSWGGTGREQYF.

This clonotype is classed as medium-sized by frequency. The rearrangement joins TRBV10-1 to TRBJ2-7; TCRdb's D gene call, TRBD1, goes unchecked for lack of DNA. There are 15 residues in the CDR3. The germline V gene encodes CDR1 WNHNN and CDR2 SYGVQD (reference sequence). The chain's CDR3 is CASSGTGDPKYEQYF.

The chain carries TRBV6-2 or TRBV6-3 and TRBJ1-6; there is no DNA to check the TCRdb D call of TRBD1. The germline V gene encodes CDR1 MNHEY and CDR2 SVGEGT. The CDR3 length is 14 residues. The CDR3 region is CASSLTGQNSPLHF.

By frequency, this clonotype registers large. CDR3 loop: CASSQVSEYEQYF. The V gene is TRBV4-1, the J gene TRBJ2-7. The CDR3 loop spans 13 amino acids. Per germline, CDR1 MGHRA and CDR2 YSYEKL.

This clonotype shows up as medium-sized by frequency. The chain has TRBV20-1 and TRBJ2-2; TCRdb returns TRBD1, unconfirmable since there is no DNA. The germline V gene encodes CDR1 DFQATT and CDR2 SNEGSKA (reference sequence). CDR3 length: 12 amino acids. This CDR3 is CSATSGVGELFF.

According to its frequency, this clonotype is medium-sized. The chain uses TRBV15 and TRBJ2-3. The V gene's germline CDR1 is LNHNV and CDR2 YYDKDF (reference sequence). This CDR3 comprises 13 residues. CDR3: CATSRASTDTQYF.

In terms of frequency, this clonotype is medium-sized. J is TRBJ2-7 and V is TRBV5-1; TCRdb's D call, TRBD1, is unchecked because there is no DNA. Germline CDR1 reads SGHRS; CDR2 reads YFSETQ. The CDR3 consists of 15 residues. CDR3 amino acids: CASSPGNVDTSEQYF. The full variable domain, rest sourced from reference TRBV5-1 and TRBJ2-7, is KAGVTQTPRYLIKTRGQQVTLSCSPISGHRSVSWYQQTPGQGLQFLFEYFSETQRNKGNFPGRFSGRQFSNSRSEMNVSTLELGDSALYLCASSPGNVDTSEQYFGPGTRLTVT.

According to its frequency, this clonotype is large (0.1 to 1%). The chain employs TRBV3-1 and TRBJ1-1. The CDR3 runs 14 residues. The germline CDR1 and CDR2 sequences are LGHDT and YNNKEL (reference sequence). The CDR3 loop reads CASSSSAVNTEAFF. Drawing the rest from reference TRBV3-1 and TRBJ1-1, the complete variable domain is DTAVSQTPKYLVTQMGNDKSIKCEQNLGHDTMYWYKQDSKKFLKIMFSYNNKELIINETVPNRFSPKSPDKAHLNLHINSLELGDSAVYFCASSSSAVNTEAFFGQGTRLTVV.

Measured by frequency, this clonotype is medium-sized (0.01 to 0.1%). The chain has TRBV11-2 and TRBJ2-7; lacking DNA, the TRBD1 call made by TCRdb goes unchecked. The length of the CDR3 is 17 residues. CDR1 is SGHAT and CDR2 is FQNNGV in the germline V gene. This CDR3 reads CASSLGETGQSSYEQYF.

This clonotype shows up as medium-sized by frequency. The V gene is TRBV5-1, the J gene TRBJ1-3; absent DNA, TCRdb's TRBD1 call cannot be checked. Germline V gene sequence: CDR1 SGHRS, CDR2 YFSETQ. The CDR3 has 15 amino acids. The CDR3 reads CASSLGTASGNTIYF.

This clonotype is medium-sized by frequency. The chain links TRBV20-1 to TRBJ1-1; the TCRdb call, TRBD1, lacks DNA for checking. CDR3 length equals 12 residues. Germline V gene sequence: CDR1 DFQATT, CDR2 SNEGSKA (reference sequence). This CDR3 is CSAELGQSESFF.

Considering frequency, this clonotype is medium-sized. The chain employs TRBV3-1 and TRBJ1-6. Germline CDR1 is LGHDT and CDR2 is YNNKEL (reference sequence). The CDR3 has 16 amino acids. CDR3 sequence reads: CASSPRLGGRDSPLHF.

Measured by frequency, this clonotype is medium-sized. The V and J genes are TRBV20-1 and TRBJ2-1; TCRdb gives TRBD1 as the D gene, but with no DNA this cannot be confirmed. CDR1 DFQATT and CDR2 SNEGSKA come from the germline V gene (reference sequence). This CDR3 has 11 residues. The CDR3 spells CSARGQGVQFF.

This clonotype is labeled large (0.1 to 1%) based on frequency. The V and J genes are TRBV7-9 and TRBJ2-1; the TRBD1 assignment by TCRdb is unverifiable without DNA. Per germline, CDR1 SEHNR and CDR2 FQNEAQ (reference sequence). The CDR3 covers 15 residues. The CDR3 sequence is CASSFRLPRYNEQFF.

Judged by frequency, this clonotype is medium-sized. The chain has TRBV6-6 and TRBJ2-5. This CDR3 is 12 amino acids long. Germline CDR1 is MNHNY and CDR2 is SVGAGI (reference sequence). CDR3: CASSYTQETQYF.

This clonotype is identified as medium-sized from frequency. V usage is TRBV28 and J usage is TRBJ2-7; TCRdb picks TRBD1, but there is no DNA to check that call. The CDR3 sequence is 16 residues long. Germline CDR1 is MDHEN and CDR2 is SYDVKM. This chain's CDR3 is CASSLAPTGLSYEQYF.

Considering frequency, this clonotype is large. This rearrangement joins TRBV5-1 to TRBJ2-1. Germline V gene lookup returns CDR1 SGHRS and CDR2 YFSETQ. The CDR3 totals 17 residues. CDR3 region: CASSLDPSGVTYNEQFF.

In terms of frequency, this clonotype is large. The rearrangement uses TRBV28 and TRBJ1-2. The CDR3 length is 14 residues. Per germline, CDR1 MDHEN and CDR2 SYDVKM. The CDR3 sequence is CASSLPVRVEGYTF.

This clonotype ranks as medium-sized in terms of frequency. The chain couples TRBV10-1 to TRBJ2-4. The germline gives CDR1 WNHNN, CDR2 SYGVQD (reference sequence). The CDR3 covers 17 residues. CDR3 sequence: CASSLKSPEGFKNIQYF.

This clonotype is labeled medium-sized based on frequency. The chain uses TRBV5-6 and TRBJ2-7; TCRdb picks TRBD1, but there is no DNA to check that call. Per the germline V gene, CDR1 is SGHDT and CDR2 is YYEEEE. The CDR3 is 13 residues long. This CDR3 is CASSPNRGHEQYF. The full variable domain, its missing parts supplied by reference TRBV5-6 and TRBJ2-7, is DAGVTQSPTHLIKTRGQQVTLRCSPKSGHDTVSWYQQALGQGPQFIFQYYEEEERQRGNFPDRFSGHQFPNYSSELNVNALLLGDSALYLCASSPNRGHEQYFGPGTRLTVT.

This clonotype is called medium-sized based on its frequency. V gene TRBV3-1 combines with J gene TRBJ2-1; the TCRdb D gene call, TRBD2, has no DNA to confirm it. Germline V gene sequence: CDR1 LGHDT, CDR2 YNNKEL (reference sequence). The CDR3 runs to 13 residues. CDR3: CASTRSGGDEQFF.

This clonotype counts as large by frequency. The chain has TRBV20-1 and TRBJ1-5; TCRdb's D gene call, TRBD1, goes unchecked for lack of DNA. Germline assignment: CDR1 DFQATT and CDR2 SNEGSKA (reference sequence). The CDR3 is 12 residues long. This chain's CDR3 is CSAGQGRQPQHF.

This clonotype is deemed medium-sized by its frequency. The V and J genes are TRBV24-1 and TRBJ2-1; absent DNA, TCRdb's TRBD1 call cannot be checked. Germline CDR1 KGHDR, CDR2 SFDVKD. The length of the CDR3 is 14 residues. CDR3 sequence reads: CATSDWTGLNEQFF.

The CDR3 spells CASSSWETQYF. The chain uses TRBV2 and TRBJ2-5. CDR3 length equals 11 residues. Germline CDR1 is SNHLY and CDR2 is FYNNEI.

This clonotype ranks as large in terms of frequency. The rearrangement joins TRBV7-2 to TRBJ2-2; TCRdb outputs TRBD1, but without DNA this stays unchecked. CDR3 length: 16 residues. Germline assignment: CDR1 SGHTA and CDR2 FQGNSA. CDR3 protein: CASSQEGRGLAGELFF. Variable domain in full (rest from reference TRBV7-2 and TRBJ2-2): GAGVSQSPSNKVTEKGKDVELRCDPISGHTALYWYRQSLGQGLEFLIYFQGNSAPDKSGLPSDRFSAERTGGSVSTLTIQRTQQEDSAVYLCASSQEGRGLAGELFFGEGSRLTVL.

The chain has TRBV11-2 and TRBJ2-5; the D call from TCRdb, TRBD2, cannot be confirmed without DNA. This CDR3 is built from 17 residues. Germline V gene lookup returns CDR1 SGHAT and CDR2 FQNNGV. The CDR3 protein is CASSSWTSGAVQETQYF. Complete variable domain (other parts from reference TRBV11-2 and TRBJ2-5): EAGVAQSPRYKIIEKRQSVAFWCNPISGHATLYWYQQILGQGPKLLIQFQNNGVVDDSQLPKDRFSAERLKGVDSTLKIQPAKLEDSAVYLCASSSWTSGAVQETQYFGPGTRLLVL.

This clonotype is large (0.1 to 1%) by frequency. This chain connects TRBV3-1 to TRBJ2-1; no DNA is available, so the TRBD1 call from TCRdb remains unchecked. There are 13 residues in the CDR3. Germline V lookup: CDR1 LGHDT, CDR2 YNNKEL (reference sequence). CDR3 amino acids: CASRRTESNEQFF.